This TCR beta chain was observed in a study of T cells after yellow fever vaccination. Template switching with 5'RACE generated the TCR cDNA and added a universal primer site and UMIs. TCRdb reprocessed the 5' RACE reads with MiXCR, giving one entry per CDR3 protein. The table lists about 300,000 distinct CDR3 sequences, less than 9.5% of them singletons. Overall study findings and caveats: FACS-sorted repertoires could harbor abundant contaminating bulk-population clonotypes.

With 7 bases removed from V and 0 bases from J, the gap between germline ends came to 12 bases. Germline V gene lookup returns CDR1 SGHRS and CDR2 YFSETQ. The CDR3 has 14 residues. As for this clonotype: Its specificity is not known.

V gene TRBV5-1 combines with J gene TRBJ2-3; D is perhaps TRBD1 (6 bases). The material sequenced was CD4+ T cells sorted from PBMCs, taken 5 days after the yellow fever booster vaccination. The clonotype comes from a man aged 18-30 years who received the YFV17D yellow fever vaccine. The chain's CDR3 is CASSGTTSTDTQYF. DNA for the CDR3: TGCGCCAGCTCCGGGACAACTAGCACAGATACGCAGTATTTT.